The T cell receptor (beta chain) under discussion was sequenced for a study of blood T cells in healthy people across ages. General study findings and limits: Long-lived donors carried more naive CD4+ cells and greater diversity than aged donors.

As for this clonotype: Antigen specificity is unknown.

A second 7 to 11 cycle PCR used barcoded and J-beta primers. TCRdb re-called the 5' RACE reads with MiXCR, one entry per CDR3 protein. The data hold some 1 million distinct CDR3 sequences, with over 35% observed a single time. A minimum of 5 micrograms of total RNA was extracted per sample. The receptor was isolated from a woman aged 55 to 70 in good health. The specimen sequenced was blood.

CDR3 residues: CASSVAAGGGEQYF. The CDR3 DNA reads TGTGCCAGCAGCGTAGCAGCGGGAGGGGGTGAGCAGTACTTC. J is TRBJ2-5 and V is TRBV9; 10 bases are a match to TRBD2. The CDR3 is 14 amino acids. V lost 0 bases and J lost 11; bases outside the gene matches: 7. Germline CDR1 SGDLS, CDR2 YYNGEE.